This entry describes one TCR beta chain. The table came from immunoSEQ multiplex PCR; TCRdb's copy has only in-frame clones and leaves some out. Of approximately 70,000 clones in the sample, approximately 84% were seen once. V was clipped by 7 bases and J by 7 bases; unmatched bases: 8. The CDR3 length is 15 residues. Germline CDR1 MDHEN, CDR2 SYDVKM. These data originate in a study of control samples from healthy donors and cancer patients. The chain is built from TRBV28 and TRBJ2-2; 11 nucleotides match TRBD1. The sequenced sample was blood. This TCR came from a man aged 45-65 years in good health. CDR3 sequence (DNA): TGTGCCAGCAAATGGGACAGGGGGTATGGCGGGGAGCTGTTTTTT. Protein product: CASKWDRGYGGELFF. Combining the CDR3 with reference TRBV28 and TRBJ2-2 gives the whole variable domain DVKVTQSSRYLVKRTGEKVFLECVQDMDHENMFWYRQDPGLGLRLIYFSYDVKMKEKGDIPEGYSVSREKKERFSLILESASTNQTSMYLCASKWDRGYGGELFFGEGSRLTVL.